Below, 27 T cell receptor beta chains from the same sample are listed, as sequenced in a study of technical replicates of blood from a few donors (dated by TCRdb to the late 2010s). Libraries were made using the immunoSEQ multiplex PCR assay. TCRdb retrieved this table from immuneACCESS and kept in-frame rearrangements only. Not all clones are present; in checked studies, unresolved V genes account for under half, and no reason is known for the remainder. The sample records around 61,000 clones, 95% to 98% of which are singletons. The biggest ten clones account for around 0.19% of the sample. The sample was T cells isolated from PBMCs. These TCRs come from a human donor in good health.

The chain couples TRBV5-8 to TRBJ1-2; 7 nucleotides line up with TRBD1. Germline values: CDR1 SGHTS, CDR2 YDEGEE. After removal of 4 bases from V and 4 bases from J, the junction contained 7 bases not matched to a gene. The CDR3 is 14 amino acids. The CDR3 region has the DNA TGTGCCAGCAGCGAAACCGGGACAGCCTATGGCTACACCTTC. Protein: CASSETGTAYGYTF. Drawing the rest from reference TRBV5-8 and TRBJ1-2, the complete variable domain is EAGVTQSPTHLIKTRGQQATLRCSPISGHTSVYWYQQALGLGLQFLLWYDEGEERNRGNFPPRFSGRQFPNYSSELNVNALELEDSALYLCASSETGTAYGYTFGSGTRLTVV.

This chain joins TRBV27 and TRBJ2-3, with 8 bases fitting TRBD1. CDR3 length: 15 residues. In germline, CDR1 is MNHEY, CDR2 SMNVEV (reference sequence). J lost 5 bases, V lost 3 bases, and 7 bases had no gene match. This CDR3 reads CASSFGQGRKDTQYF. CDR3 nucleotide sequence: TGTGCCAGCAGTTTCGGACAGGGAAGAAAAGATACGCAGTATTTT.

The chain carries TRBV7-9 and TRBJ2-5, with 8 bases that match TRBD2. V was pared by 5 bases and J by 3 bases, with 8 bases of the junction left unmatched. Germline-derived CDR1 and CDR2 are SEHNR and FQNEAQ (reference sequence). The CDR3 contains 15 residues. CDR3 DNA sequence: TGTGCCAGCAGCCGCCTCGAGACTAGCGAAGAGACCCAGTACTTC. It translates to CASSRLETSEETQYF.

The V gene is TRBV7-6, the J gene TRBJ2-7; the D gene is possibly TRBD1 (5 bases). Trimming stripped 5 bases from V and 2 bases from J, with 10 bases between. The CDR3 contains 13 residues. Germline V gives CDR1 SGHVS, CDR2 FNYEAQ. The CDR3 sequence is CASSEETAYEQYF. The CDR3 nucleotides read TGTGCCAGCAGCGAAGAGACAGCCTACGAGCAGTACTTC.

The rearrangement joins TRBV5-5 to TRBJ2-6; the D gene is possibly TRBD1 (6 bases). The germline CDR1 and CDR2 sequences are SGHKS and YYEKEE (reference sequence). This CDR3 spans 17 amino acids. Trimming left V 1 base short and J 1 base short, with 12 bases between. As DNA, the CDR3 is TGTGCCAGCAGCTTGCAGGGGAGCTGGTCTGGGGCCAACGTCCTGACTTTC. Its protein product is CASSLQGSWSGANVLTF.

The rearrangement links TRBV2 to TRBJ1-2; D call uncertain. The length of the CDR3 is 14 residues. Germline CDR1 is SNHLY and CDR2 is FYNNEI. The V end lost 3 bases, the J end lost 2 bases, and 10 bases lay between the germline ends. The CDR3 protein is CASSERTGNYGYTF. The CDR3 DNA is TGTGCCAGCAGTGAGAGGACGGGAAACTATGGCTACACCTTC.

The genes are TRBV29-1 and TRBJ2-2; 10 nucleotides agree with TRBD2. The CDR3 is 16 residues long. V shed 3 bases and J 5 bases; nucleotides not matched to a gene: 9. From germline, CDR1 is SQVTM and CDR2 ANQGSEA. The CDR3 spells CSVEKREGLGTGELFF. DNA of the CDR3: TGCAGCGTTGAGAAGCGGGAGGGCCTCGGGACCGGGGAGCTGTTTTTT.

The gene calls are TRBV6-5 and TRBJ2-3; D is possibly TRBD2 (5 bases). Between the trimmed V and J ends, which lost 6 bases and 10 bases, there was a span of 14 bases. This CDR3 has 12 residues. CDR1 and CDR2 from the germline V gene are MNHEY and SVGAGI. DNA of the CDR3: TGTGCCAGCAGCACTAGGGAGCCAGCGCAGTATTTT. It yields the protein CASSTREPAQYF.

The chain is built from TRBV18 and TRBJ2-1, with 9 bases aligning to TRBD2. V trimming: 0 bases; J trimming: 7 bases; junction bases outside the gene matches: 7. The germline V gene has CDR1 KGHSH and CDR2 LQKENI. The CDR3 has 16 amino acids. The CDR3, as DNA: TGTGCCAGCTCACCACCTGCGGGAGGGCCGAGAAATGAGCAGTTCTTC. Translation: CASSPPAGGPRNEQFF.

Only one count was recorded for this clone. This rearrangement joins TRBV27 to TRBJ2-2, with 13 bases aligning to TRBD2. Trimming at V came to 4 bases and at J to 0 bases, leaving 8 bases not matched to a gene. The length of the CDR3 is 19 residues. In germline, CDR1 is MNHEY, CDR2 SMNVEV (reference sequence). The CDR3: CASSSPGLAGATNTGELFF. In nucleotides, the CDR3 is TGTGCCAGCAGTTCCCCCGGACTAGCGGGGGCTACGAACACCGGGGAGCTGTTTTTT.

The J gene is TRBJ2-3, the V gene TRBV21-1; the table's D call TRBD2 went unverified against the DNA. TRBV21-1 is labeled a pseudogene. This CDR3 region has 20 residues. This chain's CDR3 is CASSKTRACGGASGTDTQYF. The DNA for the CDR3 is TGTGCCAGCAGCAAAACGCGCGCTTGCGGCGGGGCTAGCGGCACAGATACGCAGTATTTT.

The rearrangement uses TRBV9 and TRBJ1-1; D is unclear. The V and J ends lost 0 bases and 0 bases respectively, with 9 bases between them. This CDR3 contains 15 residues. Germline V gene sequence: CDR1 SGDLS, CDR2 YYNGEE. The CDR3 DNA sequence: TGTGCCAGCAGCGTAGGAGGAGGGATGAACACTGAAGCTTTCTTT. Translating gives CASSVGGGMNTEAFF.

V is TRBV18 and J is TRBJ1-4, with D unclear. V was cut by 3 bases and J by 6 bases, with 8 bases left in between. CDR1 is KGHSH and CDR2 is LQKENI in the germline V gene. This CDR3 spans 13 amino acids. The CDR3 region has the DNA TGTGCCAGCTCACCGCCGTCGGATGAAAAACTGTTTTTT. Protein sequence: CASSPPSDEKLFF.

This chain uses TRBV27 with TRBJ2-3; D unclear. Germline CDR1 MNHEY, CDR2 SMNVEV (reference sequence). The CDR3 totals 13 residues. The V and J ends lost 3 bases and 5 bases respectively, with 9 bases between them. CDR3 DNA sequence: TGTGCCAGCAGTTTCGTATTATTAGATACGCAGTATTTT. Its translation is CASSFVLLDTQYF.

This clone occurred once. The rearrangement links TRBV2 to TRBJ1-5; tentatively, D is TRBD1 (5 bases). CDR3 length equals 15 residues. Germline CDR1 reads SNHLY; CDR2 reads FYNNEI. The germline V and J ends were trimmed by 7 bases and 0 bases, with 13 bases remaining between them. The CDR3 coding sequence is TGTGCCAGCAAGGGAACAGGTTATAGCAATCAGCCCCAGCATTTT. Its translation is CASKGTGYSNQPQHF.

V and J are TRBV10-3 and TRBJ2-3, with 10 bases matching TRBD2. Germline CDR1 is ENHRY and CDR2 is SYGVKD. With V trimmed by 4 bases and J by 3 bases, 7 bases remained unmatched. The CDR3 loop spans 16 amino acids. CDR3 loop: CAISVATSGATDTQYF. Here the CDR3 DNA reads TGTGCCATCAGTGTCGCAACTAGCGGGGCTACAGATACGCAGTATTTT.

J is TRBJ1-1 and V is TRBV5-4; perhaps TRBD1 as D (6 bases). There are 15 residues in the CDR3. Trimming stripped 2 bases from V and 5 bases from J, with 16 bases between. The germline CDR1 and CDR2 sequences are SGHNT and YYREEE (reference sequence). The CDR3 is CASSLSVGGVTEAFF. The CDR3 DNA sequence: TGTGCCAGCAGCTTATCGGTTGGGGGCGTGACTGAAGCTTTCTTT.

V is TRBV7-2 and J is TRBJ1-6, with unresolved D. Between the trimmed V and J ends, which lost 5 bases and 2 bases, there was a span of 4 bases. The CDR3 sequence is 13 residues long. Looked up from germline, CDR1 is SGHTA and CDR2 is FQGNSA. The CDR3 sequence is CASSPAYNSPLHF. DNA of the CDR3: TGTGCCAGCAGCCCCGCCTATAATTCACCCCTCCACTTT.

This chain uses TRBV28 with TRBJ2-2, with D possibly TRBD2 on 6 matching bases. Germline lookup yields CDR1 MDHEN and CDR2 SYDVKM. The V gene lost 6 bases and the J gene lost 0 bases, with 11 bases spanning the gap. There are 15 residues in the CDR3. In DNA, the CDR3 is TGTGCCAGCAGACCGGGACTGACGAACACCGGGGAGCTGTTTTTT. Protein sequence: CASRPGLTNTGELFF.

A single count supports this clone. The rearrangement uses TRBV19 and TRBJ1-2; 8 bases match TRBD1. CDR1 is LNHDA, CDR2 SQIVND, per germline (reference sequence). The CDR3 is made up of 17 amino acids. Trimming took 7 bases from V and 4 from J; bases not matched to a gene: 17. This CDR3 is CASTVGQGRGTTYGYTF. In nucleotides, the CDR3 is TGTGCCAGTACCGTAGGACAGGGTCGAGGAACTACCTATGGCTACACCTTC.

The V call is TRBV6-6, the J call TRBJ1-2; D remains ambiguous. CDR3 length: 12 amino acids. Germline values: CDR1 MNHNY, CDR2 SVGAGI (reference sequence). Trimming took off 8 bases at V and 7 bases at J, with 14 bases between the two ends. In DNA form, the CDR3 reads TGTGCCAGCGGCGAAACAGTCTTTGGCTACACCTTC. Residues: CASGETVFGYTF.

This clone was recorded only once. The chain employs TRBV28 and TRBJ1-5; 9 bases are a match to TRBD1. The CDR3 is 15 residues long. In germline, CDR1 is MDHEN, CDR2 SYDVKM. Trimming removed 3 bases from V and 5 bases from J; junction bases left unmatched: 5. Written as DNA, the CDR3 is TGTGCCAGCAGTTTGTCACAGGGGGCCTATCAGCCCCAGCATTTT. Translated: CASSLSQGAYQPQHF. Together with reference TRBV28 and TRBJ1-5, the CDR3 gives the full variable domain: DVKVTQSSRYLVKRTGEKVFLECVQDMDHENMFWYRQDPGLGLRLIYFSYDVKMKEKGDIPEGYSVSREKKERFSLILESASTNQTSMYLCASSLSQGAYQPQHFGDGTRLSIL.

The chain carries TRBV4-1 and TRBJ1-6; 11 nucleotides align to TRBD1. Germline V gives CDR1 MGHRA, CDR2 YSYEKL. The CDR3 runs 16 residues. After removal of 0 bases from V and 8 bases from J, the junction contained 3 bases not matched to a gene. CDR3 coding DNA: TGCGCCAGCAGCCAAGACGGGGGACAGGGGGATTCACCCCTCCACTTT. Residues: CASSQDGGQGDSPLHF.

The chain uses TRBV4-1 and TRBJ1-3; perhaps TRBD1 as D (5 bases). CDR3 length equals 20 residues. Per germline, CDR1 MGHRA and CDR2 YSYEKL. With 0 bases removed from V and 5 bases from J, the gap between germline ends came to 26 bases. Here the CDR3 DNA reads TGCGCCAGCAGCCAAGATTCTTCCGAGACAGCATTCTCCGCTCGAAACACCATATATTTT. Amino acid sequence: CASSQDSSETAFSARNTIYF.

Concerning this clone: The junction departs from the called germline gene at one end, perhaps through a read error. The genes are TRBV5-1 and TRBJ1-3, with D uncertain. This CDR3 is built from 14 residues. Germline V gives CDR1 SGHRS, CDR2 YFSETQ. DNA of the CDR3: TGCGCCAGCAGCTTGGAGCCTTCATCCACTCTCCCAATCTTT. Translated, it gives CASSLEPSSTLPIF.

V and J are TRBV9 and TRBJ2-1; D is undetermined. Germline CDR1 SGDLS, CDR2 YYNGEE. Trimming left V 4 bases short and J 6 bases short, with 5 bases between. This CDR3 contains 11 residues. The CDR3 DNA reads as TGTGCCAGCAGCCGTAGCAATGAGCAGTTCTTC. Its protein product is CASSRSNEQFF.

The rearrangement joins TRBV9 to TRBJ2-7; D possibly corresponds to TRBD1 (5 bases). The length of the CDR3 is 12 residues. The V end lost 0 bases, the J end lost 7 bases, and 8 bases lay between the germline ends. The germline CDR1 and CDR2 sequences are SGDLS and YYNGEE. DNA of the CDR3: TGTGCCAGCAGCGTAGGGGCAGGGGAGCAGTACTTC. Amino acids: CASSVGAGEQYF. Based on the CDR3 plus reference TRBV9 and TRBJ2-7, the full variable domain is DSGVTQTPKHLITATGQRVTLRCSPRSGDLSVYWYQQSLDQGLQFLIQYYNGEERAKGNILERFSAQQFPDLHSELNLSSLELGDSALYFCASSVGAGEQYFGPGTRLTVT.